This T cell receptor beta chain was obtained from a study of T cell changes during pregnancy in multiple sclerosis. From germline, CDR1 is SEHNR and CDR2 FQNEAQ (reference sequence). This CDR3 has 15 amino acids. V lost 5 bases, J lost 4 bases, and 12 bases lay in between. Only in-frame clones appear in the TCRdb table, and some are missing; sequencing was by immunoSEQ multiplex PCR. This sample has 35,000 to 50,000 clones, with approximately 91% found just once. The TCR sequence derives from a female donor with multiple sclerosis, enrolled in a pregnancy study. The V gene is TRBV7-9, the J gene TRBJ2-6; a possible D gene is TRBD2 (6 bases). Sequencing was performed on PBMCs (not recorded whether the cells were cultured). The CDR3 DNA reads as TGTGCCAGCAGCATTGACGGGGGAGGGGCCAACGTCCTGACTTTC. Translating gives CASSIDGGGANVLTF.